This is a list of T cell receptor beta chains from one sample in a study of cytomegalovirus exposure and HLA in healthy donors. Produced via immunoSEQ multiplex PCR; TCRdb's table is partial and in-frame only. The data hold approximately 150,000 clones, with about 84% observed a single time. The material sequenced was PBMCs. These receptor sequences come from a woman aged 40 to 55 in good health and CMV-seropositive. The conserved cysteine and the conserved F or W are not part of the CDR3 here.

J gene	V gene	CDR3 protein
TRBJ2-2	TRBV6-1	ASSEARDRAPTGELF
TRBJ2-3	TRBV7-6	ASSLLAGAGRSTDTQY
TRBJ2-1	TRBV6-1	ASSDAGTVSGEQF
TRBJ1-1	TRBV5-6	ASSPRFEVMNTEAF
TRBJ1-2	TRBV2	ASSNQGPAYGYT
TRBJ2-7	TRBV9	ASSAGDSSYEQY
TRBJ2-3	TRBV29-1	SVPLAGTTDTQY
TRBJ2-7	TRBV12-2	ASRLNTGGPYEQY
TRBJ2-7	TRBV28	ASSLSHYEQY
TRBJ2-4	TRBV28	ASSFVVSASGLAKNIQY
TRBJ2-7	TRBV6-5	ASTPSTGGDYEQY
TRBJ2-7	TRBV11-2	ASSPSGTSGSENEQY
TRBJ2-7	TRBV28	ASSSPGGPYEQY
TRBJ2-3	TRBV11-2	ASSLGGGALDTQY
TRBJ2-1	TRBV9	ASSVGTGVSYNEQF
TRBJ2-1	TRBV5-1	ASSLDLVGQGEQF
TRBJ2-5	TRBV6-4	ASSLISKHGSQETQY
TRBJ1-5	TRBV18	ASSPIAISNQPQH
TRBJ1-6	TRBV5-1	ASSLEDRGNSPLH
TRBJ2-7	TRBV11-3	ASSRSGSVGYEQY
TRBJ1-1	TRBV6-5	ASGPRVLREAF
TRBJ2-7	TRBV10-3	AISSGLSDEQY
TRBJ2-5	TRBV5-6	AENPRGSAATQY